This entry concerns a single T cell receptor beta chain. Its antigen is currently unknown. Looked up from germline, CDR1 is SGDLS and CDR2 is YYNGEE. The CDR3 is 14 amino acids. The trim removed 4 bases at V and 1 base at J, leaving 3 bases unmatched. Sequenced by immunoSEQ multiplex PCR; TCRdb stores in-frame clones only, minus some. Altogether around 66,000 clones are present, roughly 84% being singletons, with the ten largest covering 15% to 20%. This specimen belongs to a study of T cell responses to AZD1222 COVID-19 vaccine. The study, taken as a whole, reports: Nearly half of the spike-specific TCRs reportedly recognize variant regions that carry no mutations. Spike-wide coverage was observed for vaccine-associated CD4 TCRs, with dominant responses at 160-218 and 743-854. Researchers took repertoire samples only after the peak T cell response had come. Clonal diversity was possibly underestimated, and white British individuals and females predominated among donors.

The TCR was taken from an adult in good health. This specimen was peripheral blood, taken on day 0 of AZD1222 vaccination. This rearrangement joins TRBV9 to TRBJ1-1; 8 positions agree with TRBD1. The CDR3 sequence: CASSPTGANTEAFF. The CDR3 DNA reads TGTGCCAGCAGCCCGACAGGGGCGAACACTGAAGCTTTCTTT.